These 2 T cell receptor beta chains were sequenced from one sample in a study of blood T cell repertoires in COVID-19. Method: immunoSEQ multiplex PCR; TCRdb's copy keeps in-frame clones and lacks some. The repertoire includes 200,000 to 250,000 clones, roughly four fifths of them detected once, and less than 6% sits in the top ten. Sample: peripheral blood. Source of these receptors: a woman aged 70-85 years with COVID-19, enrolled during active disease.

The V call is TRBV6-5, the J call TRBJ2-3; 8 bases align to TRBD1. The V gene's germline CDR1 is MNHEY and CDR2 SVGAGI. This CDR3 region has 15 residues. Trimming removed 6 bases from V and 5 bases from J; junction bases left unmatched: 10. The CDR3 sequence is CASSLGQGNLDTQYF. The CDR3 DNA reads as TGTGCCAGCAGCCTCGGACAGGGAAATCTAGATACGCAGTATTTT.

V gene TRBV4-1 combines with J gene TRBJ1-1, with 8 bases that match TRBD1. V shed 4 bases, J shed 0 bases, and the junction held 10 bases outside the gene matches. This CDR3 comprises 17 residues. Germline-derived CDR1 and CDR2 are MGHRA and YSYEKL. CDR3 loop: CASSLIGQGSLNTEAFF. The CDR3 coding sequence is TGCGCCAGCAGCCTCATCGGACAGGGATCCCTGAACACTGAAGCTTTCTTT.